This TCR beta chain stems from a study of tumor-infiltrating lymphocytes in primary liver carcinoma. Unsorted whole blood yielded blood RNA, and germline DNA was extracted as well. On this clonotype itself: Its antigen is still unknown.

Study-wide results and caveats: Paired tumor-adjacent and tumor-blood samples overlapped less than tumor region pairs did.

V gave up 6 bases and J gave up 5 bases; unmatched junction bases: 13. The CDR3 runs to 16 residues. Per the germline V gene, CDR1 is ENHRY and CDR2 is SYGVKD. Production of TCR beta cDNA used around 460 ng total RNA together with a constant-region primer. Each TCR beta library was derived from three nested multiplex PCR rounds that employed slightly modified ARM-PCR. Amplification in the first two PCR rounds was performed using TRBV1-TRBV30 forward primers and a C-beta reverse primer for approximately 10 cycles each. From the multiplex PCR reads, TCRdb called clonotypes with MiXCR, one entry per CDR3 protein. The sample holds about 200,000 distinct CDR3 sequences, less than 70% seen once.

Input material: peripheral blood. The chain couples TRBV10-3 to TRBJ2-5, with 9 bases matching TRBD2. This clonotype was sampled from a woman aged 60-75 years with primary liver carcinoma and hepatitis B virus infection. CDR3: CAISRTSAGMGETQYF. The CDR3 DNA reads TGTGCCATCAGCAGGACTAGCGCCGGAATGGGCGAGACCCAGTACTTC.